This T cell receptor beta chain was recorded in a study of CXCR3-negative and CXCR3-positive naive CD8 T cells. Notes on the study in general: Naive CXCR3-negative and CXCR3-positive cells had similar TRBV-TRBJ usage; memory differed. High diversity, comparable across both naive subsets, contrasted with much lower diversity in memory CD8+ cells. More hydrophobic TRB CDR3s occurred in CXCR3-positive than in CXCR3-negative naive cells.

The authors gated naive CD8+ T cells as CD45RO-CCR7+CD27+CD95-. About this clonotype: The antigen remains unidentified.

CDR1 DFQATT and CDR2 SNEGSKA come from the germline V gene (reference sequence). The CDR3 consists of 13 residues. UMI labels and 5' RACE were used to prepare the TRB cDNA libraries. Reanalyzing the 5' RACE reads, TCRdb keeps one entry per CDR3 protein, without DNA. This sample's table reports about 92,000 distinct CDR3 sequences. The V and J genes are TRBV20-1 and TRBJ2-7; TCRdb lists TRBD2, though no DNA is available to test this call. Input material: naive CXCR3- CD8+ T cells from blood. Subset in this sample: CD45RO-CCR7+CD27+CD95- naive CD8+ T cells lacking CXCR3 (TNR3-). The TCR originated in a human donor in good health. Some clones in this sample may be carry-over from other donors' samples. CDR3: CSARNGGLGEQYF.